Detailed here is one TCR beta chain. The antigen is not known. This specimen comes from a study of cytomegalovirus exposure and HLA in healthy donors. General study points: Follow-up analysis seemed to connect common viral pathogens with several of the most significant clusters identified. V- and J-gene trimming of TCR beta was linked (in a later analysis) to a missense DCLRE1C variant.

Between the trimmed V and J ends, which lost 0 bases and 4 bases, there was a span of 7 bases. This CDR3 has 13 residues. Germline V gives CDR1 SGDLS, CDR2 YYNGEE. Researchers ran the PCR with 60 Vbeta and 13 Jbeta primers. Clones were read by immunoSEQ multiplex PCR, and TCRdb kept only the in-frame ones, dropping some. The sample lists approximately 150,000 clones, about 80% occurring once. This TCR derives from a woman between 55 and 75 years old in good health and CMV-seropositive. The sequencing input was PBMCs. The rearrangement links TRBV9 to TRBJ2-5; tentative D call: TRBD1 (6 bases). DNA of the CDR3: TGTGCCAGCAGCGTAGTAGGGGGAGAGACCCAGTACTTC. It encodes CASSVVGGETQYF.